The present T cell receptor beta chain was sequenced within a study of cytomegalovirus exposure and HLA in healthy donors. Study-wide findings and caveats: Reported results showed that the classifier diagnosed cytomegalovirus status with high specificity and sensitivity. Immune exposure data for these donors was limited to CMV serostatus.

This clone appeared a single time. What it binds is unknown. A multiplex PCR was run with 60 Vbeta primers and 13 Jbeta primers. Here immunoSEQ multiplex PCR was the method, and the copy in TCRdb shows in-frame clones only, minus some. The top ten clones hold around 5.5% of a sample with 110,000 or so clones, more than 65% of them seen once. The clonotype comes from a man between 18 and 29 years old in good health and CMV-seropositive. Input material: PBMCs.

The CDR3 spells CASSASGETDPWDTQYF. CDR3 bases: TGCGCCAGCAGTGCTAGCGGGGAAACAGACCCTTGGGATACGCAGTATTTT. The rearrangement links TRBV10-1 to TRBJ2-3, with 9 bases matching TRBD2. Germline V gene lookup returns CDR1 WNHNN and CDR2 SYGVQD (reference sequence). Unmatched junction bases numbered 14, after V lost 4 bases and J lost 6 bases. The CDR3 is made up of 17 amino acids.